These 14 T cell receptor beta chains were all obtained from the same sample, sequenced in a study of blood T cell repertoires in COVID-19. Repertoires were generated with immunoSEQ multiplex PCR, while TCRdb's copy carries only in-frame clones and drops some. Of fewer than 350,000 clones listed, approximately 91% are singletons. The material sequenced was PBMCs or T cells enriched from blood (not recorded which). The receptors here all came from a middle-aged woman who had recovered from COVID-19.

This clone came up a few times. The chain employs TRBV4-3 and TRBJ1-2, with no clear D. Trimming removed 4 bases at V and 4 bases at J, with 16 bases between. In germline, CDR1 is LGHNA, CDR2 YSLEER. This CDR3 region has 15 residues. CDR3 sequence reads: CASSPTRAHTYGYTF. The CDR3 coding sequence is TGCGCCAGCAGCCCGACGCGGGCGCACACCTATGGCTACACCTTC.

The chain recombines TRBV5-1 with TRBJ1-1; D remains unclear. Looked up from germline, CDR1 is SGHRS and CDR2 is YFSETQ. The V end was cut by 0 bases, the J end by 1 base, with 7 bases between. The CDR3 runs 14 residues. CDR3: CASSLDHTNTEAFF. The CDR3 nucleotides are TGCGCCAGCAGCTTGGATCACACGAACACTGAAGCTTTCTTT. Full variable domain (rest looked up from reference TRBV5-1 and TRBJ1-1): KAGVTQTPRYLIKTRGQQVTLSCSPISGHRSVSWYQQTPGQGLQFLFEYFSETQRNKGNFPGRFSGRQFSNSRSEMNVSTLELGDSALYLCASSLDHTNTEAFFGQGTRLTVV.

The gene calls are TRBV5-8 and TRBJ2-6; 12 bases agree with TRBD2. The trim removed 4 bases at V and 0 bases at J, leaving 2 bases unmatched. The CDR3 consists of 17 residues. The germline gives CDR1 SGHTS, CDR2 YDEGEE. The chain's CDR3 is CASSILAGGSGANVLTF. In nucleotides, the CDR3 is TGTGCCAGCAGCATACTAGCGGGGGGCTCTGGGGCCAACGTCCTGACTTTC.

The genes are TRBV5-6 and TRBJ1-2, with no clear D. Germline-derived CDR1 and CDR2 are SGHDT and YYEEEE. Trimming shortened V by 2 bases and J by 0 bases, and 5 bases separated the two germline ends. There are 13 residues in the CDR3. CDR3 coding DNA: TGTGCCAGCAGCTTCGACACTAACTATGGCTACACCTTC. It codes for CASSFDTNYGYTF.

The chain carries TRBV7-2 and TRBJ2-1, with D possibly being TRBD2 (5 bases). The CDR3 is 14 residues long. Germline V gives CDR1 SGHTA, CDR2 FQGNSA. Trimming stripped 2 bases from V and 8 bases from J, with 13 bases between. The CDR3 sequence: CASSLMPGFDEQFF. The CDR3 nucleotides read TGTGCCAGCAGCTTAATGCCGGGGTTTGATGAGCAGTTCTTC.

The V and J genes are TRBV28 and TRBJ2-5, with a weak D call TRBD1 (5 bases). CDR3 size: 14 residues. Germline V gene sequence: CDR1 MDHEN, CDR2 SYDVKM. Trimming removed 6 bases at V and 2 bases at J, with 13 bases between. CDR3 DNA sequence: TGTGCCAGCAGCTCGCACCCAGGGCAAGAGACCCAGTACTTC. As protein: CASSSHPGQETQYF.

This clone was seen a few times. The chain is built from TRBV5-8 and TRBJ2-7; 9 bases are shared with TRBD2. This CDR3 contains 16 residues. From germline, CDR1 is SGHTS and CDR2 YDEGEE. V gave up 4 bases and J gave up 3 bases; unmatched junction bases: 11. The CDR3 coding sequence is TGTGCCAGCAGCCCCCTGGGGGCGGGGGGGATCTACGAGCAGTACTTC. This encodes CASSPLGAGGIYEQYF. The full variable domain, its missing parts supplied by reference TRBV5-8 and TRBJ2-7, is EAGVTQSPTHLIKTRGQQATLRCSPISGHTSVYWYQQALGLGLQFLLWYDEGEERNRGNFPPRFSGRQFPNYSSELNVNALELEDSALYLCASSPLGAGGIYEQYFGPGTRLTVT.

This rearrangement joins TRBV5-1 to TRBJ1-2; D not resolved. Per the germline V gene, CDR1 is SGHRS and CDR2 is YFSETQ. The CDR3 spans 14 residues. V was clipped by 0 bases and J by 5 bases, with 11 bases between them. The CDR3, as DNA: TGCGCCAGCAGCTTGGCAGCCGGAGGATATGGCTACACCTTC. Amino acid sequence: CASSLAAGGYGYTF. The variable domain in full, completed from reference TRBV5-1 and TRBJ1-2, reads KAGVTQTPRYLIKTRGQQVTLSCSPISGHRSVSWYQQTPGQGLQFLFEYFSETQRNKGNFPGRFSGRQFSNSRSEMNVSTLELGDSALYLCASSLAAGGYGYTFGSGTRLTVV.

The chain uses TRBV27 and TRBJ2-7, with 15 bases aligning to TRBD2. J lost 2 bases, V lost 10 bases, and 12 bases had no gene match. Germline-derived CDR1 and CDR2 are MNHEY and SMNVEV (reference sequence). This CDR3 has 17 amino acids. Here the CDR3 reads CATNPGLAGGPPYEQYF. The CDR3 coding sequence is TGTGCCACCAATCCGGGACTAGCGGGAGGCCCGCCCTACGAGCAGTACTTC.

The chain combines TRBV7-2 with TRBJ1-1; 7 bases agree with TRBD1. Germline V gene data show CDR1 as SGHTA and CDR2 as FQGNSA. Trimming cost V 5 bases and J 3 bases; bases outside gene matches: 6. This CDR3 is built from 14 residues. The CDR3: CASSLFDRDTEAFF. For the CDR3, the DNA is TGTGCCAGCAGCCTATTCGACAGGGACACTGAAGCTTTCTTT.

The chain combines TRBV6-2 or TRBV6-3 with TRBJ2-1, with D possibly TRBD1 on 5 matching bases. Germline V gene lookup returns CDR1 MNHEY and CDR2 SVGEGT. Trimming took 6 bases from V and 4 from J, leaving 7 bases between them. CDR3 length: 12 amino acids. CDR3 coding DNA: TGTGCCAGCAGCGACAGTTACAATGAGCAGTTCTTC. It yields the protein CASSDSYNEQFF.

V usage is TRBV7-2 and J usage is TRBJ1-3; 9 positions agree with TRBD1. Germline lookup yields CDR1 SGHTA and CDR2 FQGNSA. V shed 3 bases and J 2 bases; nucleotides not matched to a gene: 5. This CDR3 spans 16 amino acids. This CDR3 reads CASSFGQGKAGNTIYF. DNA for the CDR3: TGTGCCAGCAGCTTTGGACAGGGGAAGGCTGGAAACACCATATATTTT.

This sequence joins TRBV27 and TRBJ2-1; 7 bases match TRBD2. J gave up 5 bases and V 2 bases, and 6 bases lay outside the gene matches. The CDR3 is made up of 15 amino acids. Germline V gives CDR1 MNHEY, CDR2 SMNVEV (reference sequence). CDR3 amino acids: CASSLILAANNEQFF. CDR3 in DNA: TGTGCCAGCAGTTTAATTCTAGCGGCTAACAATGAGCAGTTCTTC.

CDR3 sequence: CASSPRDRKGEKLFF. In DNA, the CDR3 is TGTGCCAGCAGCCCCCGGGACAGAAAAGGTGAAAAACTGTTTTTT. The chain recombines TRBV4-2 with TRBJ1-4; 7 bases fit TRBD1. The germline V gene has CDR1 LGHNA and CDR2 YNFKEQ. CDR3 size: 15 residues. Trimming removed 4 bases from V and 7 bases from J; junction bases left unmatched: 9.